The entry below describes one T cell receptor beta chain. Its antigen is undetermined. Germline CDR1 is SQVTM and CDR2 is ANQGSEA. After removal of 5 bases from V and 4 bases from J, the junction contained 11 bases not matched to a gene. The CDR3 has 16 amino acids. This entry is derived from a study of radiation and T cells in renal cell carcinoma. Study findings and constraints: Top tumor clonotypes rose in blood 2 weeks post-radiation, then contracted. Pretreatment tumor biopsies were lacking, so baseline clonotypes are unknown.

Described time point: blood 4 weeks post-SBRT, at nephrectomy. Documented treatment: 15 Gy SBRT to primary tumor, nephrectomy 4 weeks later. Nephrectomy followed 15 Gy stereotactic body radiation by 4 weeks. Clear cell pathology was present in this patient's renal cell carcinoma. Repertoires were generated with immunoSEQ multiplex PCR, while TCRdb's copy carries only in-frame clones and drops some. Of 50,000 to 65,000 clones in the sample, about three quarters are singletons; the top ten hold about 6.3%. This clonotype originated in a man aged 60 to 69 with renal cell carcinoma. The J gene is TRBJ2-2, the V gene TRBV29-1; 9 bases map to TRBD1. Specimen: blood, collected from a patient whose treatment included radiotherapy and nephrectomy. CDR3 sequence (DNA): TGCAGCGTTCAAACCCTACAGGGGGCGATCACCGGGGAGCTGTTTTTT. It translates to CSVQTLQGAITGELFF.